This T cell receptor beta chain is drawn from a study of blood T cell repertoires in COVID-19. About the study: Acute and convalescent COVID-19 samples came from the United States, Italy and Spain. Sample material is recorded as cDNA or gDNA derived from T cells, B-cell-depleted T cells, or PBMCs.

CDR3 size: 13 residues. Per the germline V gene, CDR1 is WNHNN and CDR2 is SYGVQD (reference sequence). V dropped 0 bases and J dropped 4 bases, with 6 bases sitting between them. Original processing methods: For nucleated cells, counts were estimated from reference gene primer amplification. TCRdb's copy holds only in-frame clones and misses some; the assay was immunoSEQ multiplex PCR. The V and J calls and clone size come from that table; D and trimming were worked out from the DNA. The sample carries around 210,000 clones, roughly 88% recorded once. The rearrangement links TRBV10-1 to TRBJ2-5, with D possibly being TRBD2 (6 bases). This TCR came from a man aged 18-30 years with active or convalescent COVID-19. The sample taken for sequencing was peripheral blood. The CDR3: CASSESGRETQYF. DNA of the CDR3: TGCGCCAGCAGTGAGTCCGGGAGAGAGACCCAGTACTTC.